This T cell receptor beta chain was found in a study of shared clonotypes between healthy human individuals. Whole-study results and caveats: Since donors were few, the genetic and exposure-history diversity represented was limited.

Free of recent acute infections or vaccinations, the donors were healthy HIV-negative adults. Clones were read by immunoSEQ multiplex PCR, and TCRdb kept only the in-frame ones, dropping some. Of about 460,000 clones listed, approximately 71% are singletons. For this clone: The target antigen is unknown.

The receptor was isolated from a woman aged 40 to 49 in good health. Some clones in this sample may be carry-over from other donors' samples. Input material: PBMCs.

The CDR3 DNA follows: TGTGCCAGCAGTACCCGGAGTGGACATCAAGAGACCCAGTACTTC. It specifies CASSTRSGHQETQYF. The rearrangement joins TRBV27 to TRBJ2-5; perhaps TRBD1 as D (5 bases). The CDR3 contains 15 residues. V shed 5 bases and J shed 2 bases, with 15 bases lying between them. Germline CDR1 reads MNHEY; CDR2 reads SMNVEV (reference sequence).